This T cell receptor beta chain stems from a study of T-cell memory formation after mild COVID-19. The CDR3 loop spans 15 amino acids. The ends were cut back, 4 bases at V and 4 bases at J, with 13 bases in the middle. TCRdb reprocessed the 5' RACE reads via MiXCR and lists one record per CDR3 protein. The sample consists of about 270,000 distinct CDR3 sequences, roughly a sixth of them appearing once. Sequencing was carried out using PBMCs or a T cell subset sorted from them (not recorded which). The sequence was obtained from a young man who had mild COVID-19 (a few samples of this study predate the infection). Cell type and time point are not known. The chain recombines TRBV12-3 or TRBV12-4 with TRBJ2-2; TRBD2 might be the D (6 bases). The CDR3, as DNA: TGTGCCAGCAGTTCCGGGGGTTCGGTCACCGGGGAGCTGTTTTTT. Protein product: CASSSGGSVTGELFF.